The 2 T cell receptor beta chains reported below all come from one sample, sequenced in a study of identical twins. Via MiXCR, TCRdb re-called the 5' RACE reads, giving one row per CDR3 protein. The sample has just over 500,000 distinct CDR3 sequences, around 20% seen once; the top ten hold around 0.9%. These same records also appear under a second study, on T cells expressing NK-cell markers.

Sequenced material: CD4+ T cells sorted from blood. The receptors stem from a woman aged 18-29 years in good health.

V and J are TRBV25-1 and TRBJ1-5; 8 nucleotides align to TRBD1. Germline V gene lookup returns CDR1 MGHDK and CDR2 SYGVNS. The CDR3 has 16 amino acids. With 1 base clipped from V and 7 bases from J, the junction kept 9 bases outside the gene matches. The CDR3 spells CASSESGTGGRQPQHF. The CDR3 DNA sequence: TGTGCCAGCAGTGAATCGGGCACAGGGGGTAGGCAGCCCCAGCATTTT. Based on the CDR3 plus reference TRBV25-1 and TRBJ1-5, the full variable domain is EADIYQTPRYLVIGTGKKITLECSQTMGHDKMYWYQQDPGMELHLIHYSYGVNSTEKGDLSSESTVSRIRTEHFPLTLESARPSHTSQYLCASSESGTGGRQPQHFGDGTRLSIL.

There are a few counts of this clonotype. J is TRBJ1-1 and V is TRBV29-1; tentative D call: TRBD1 (5 bases). The V gene's germline CDR1 is SQVTM and CDR2 ANQGSEA. The CDR3 spans 13 residues. V was shortened by 6 bases and J by 4 bases, with 15 bases between the two germline ends. CDR3 DNA sequence: TGCAGCGTCAGCTGGGATAGGGGCACTGAAGCTTTCTTT. Protein sequence: CSVSWDRGTEAFF. Combining the CDR3 with reference TRBV29-1 and TRBJ1-1 gives the whole variable domain SAVISQKPSRDICQRGTSLTIQCQVDSQVTMMFWYRQQPGQSLTLIATANQGSEATYESGFVIDKFPISRPNLTFSTLTVSNMSPEDSSIYLCSVSWDRGTEAFFGQGTRLTVV.